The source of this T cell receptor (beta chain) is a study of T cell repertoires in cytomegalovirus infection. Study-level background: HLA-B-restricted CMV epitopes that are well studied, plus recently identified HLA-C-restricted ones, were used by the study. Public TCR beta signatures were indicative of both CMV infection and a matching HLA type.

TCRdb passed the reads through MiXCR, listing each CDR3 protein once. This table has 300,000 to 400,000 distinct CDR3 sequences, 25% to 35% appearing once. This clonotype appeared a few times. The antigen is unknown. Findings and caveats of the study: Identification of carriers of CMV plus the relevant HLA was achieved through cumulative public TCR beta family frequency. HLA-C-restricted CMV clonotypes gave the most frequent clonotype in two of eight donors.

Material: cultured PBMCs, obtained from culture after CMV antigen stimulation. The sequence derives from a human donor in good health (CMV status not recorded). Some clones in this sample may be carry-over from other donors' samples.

The CDR3 bases are TGTGCCAGTAATCTCGGACTGACAGATACGCAGTATTTT. Its translation is CASNLGLTDTQYF. The rearrangement uses TRBV19 and TRBJ2-3, with D maybe TRBD2 (5 bases). Germline V gene lookup returns CDR1 LNHDA and CDR2 SQIVND (reference sequence). V lost 7 bases and J lost 3, with 11 bases in between. The CDR3 is made up of 13 amino acids. The full variable domain, its missing parts supplied by reference TRBV19 and TRBJ2-3, is DGGITQSPKYLFRKEGQNVTLSCEQNLNHDAMYWYRQDPGQGLRLIYYSQIVNDFQKGDIAEGYSVSREKKESFPLTVTSAQKNPTAFYLCASNLGLTDTQYFGPGTRLTVL.